Presented here are 32 T cell receptor beta chains from one specimen sequenced in a study of vaccination and CD4 T cells after COVID-19. The Oncomine TCR Beta short-read assay sequenced DNA from cultured CD4+ T cells. Each CDR3 protein gets one entry after TCRdb re-called the PCR reads with MiXCR. The table lists roughly 25,000 distinct CDR3 sequences, less than 40% of them singletons, with roughly 3.2% in the top ten. Time point here: late sampling 161 to 241 days after vaccination in a few convalescent patients. Treatment specified: approximately 10-day PBMC culture with coronavirus spike peptide pools or control peptides (ViraFEST assay). The antigens of these receptors remain unknown. This specimen was CD4+ T cells from blood, cultured in vitro, taken about 7 months after SARS-CoV-2 vaccination. The receptors derive from a human donor who had recovered from COVID-19.

V is TRBV6-2 or TRBV6-3 and J is TRBJ2-5, with D maybe TRBD2 (5 bases). CDR1 and CDR2 (germline): MNHEY, SVGEGT. V lost 8 bases to trimming and J lost 5 bases, with 12 bases between them. CDR3 length: 12 amino acids. The DNA of the CDR3 is TGTGCCAGCTGCGACCCGGGGGAGACCCAGTACTTC. Translation: CASCDPGETQYF.

V is TRBV5-1 and J is TRBJ2-5, with D perhaps matching TRBD2 (7 bases). Trimming stripped 4 bases from V and 5 bases from J, with 15 bases between. The CDR3 contains 14 residues. Germline V CDR1 and CDR2: SGHRS, YFSETQ. The CDR3 DNA follows: TGCGCCAGCAGCCCCTGGGGGGGCGCCGAGACCCAGTACTTC. Translating it yields CASSPWGGAETQYF.

This clonotype was found a few times. The chain has TRBV27 and TRBJ2-2; no reliable D call. The germline V and J ends were trimmed by 11 bases and 1 base, with 11 bases remaining between them. The CDR3 is made up of 13 amino acids. Germline CDR1 MNHEY, CDR2 SMNVEV (reference sequence). The CDR3 here is CASGRRNTGELFF. Here the CDR3 DNA reads TGTGCCTCAGGACGGAGGAACACCGGGGAGCTGTTTTTT.

J is TRBJ1-6 and V is TRBV9; D is uncertain. The CDR3 loop spans 14 amino acids. Trimming stripped 0 bases from V and 9 bases from J, with 10 bases between. CDR1 is SGDLS, CDR2 YYNGEE, per germline. The chain's CDR3 is CASSVGESRSPLHF. In DNA form, the CDR3 reads TGTGCCAGCAGCGTAGGGGAAAGTCGTTCACCCCTCCACTTT. The entire variable domain, with the rest obtained from reference TRBV9 and TRBJ1-6, is as follows: DSGVTQTPKHLITATGQRVTLRCSPRSGDLSVYWYQQSLDQGLQFLIQYYNGEERAKGNILERFSAQQFPDLHSELNLSSLELGDSALYFCASSVGESRSPLHFGNGTRLTVT.

V is TRBV7-2 and J is TRBJ2-3, with 7 bases matching TRBD1. Germline V CDR1 and CDR2: SGHTA, FQGNSA. Trimming took 1 base from V and 6 from J; bases not matched to a gene: 7. CDR3 length: 15 amino acids. DNA for the CDR3: TGTGCCAGCAGCTTAGAGGGGGCGCGGTTGGATACGCAGTATTTT. Its translation is CASSLEGARLDTQYF. The whole variable domain, remainder taken from reference TRBV7-2 and TRBJ2-3, is GAGVSQSPSNKVTEKGKDVELRCDPISGHTALYWYRQSLGQGLEFLIYFQGNSAPDKSGLPSDRFSAERTGGSVSTLTIQRTQQEDSAVYLCASSLEGARLDTQYFGPGTRLTVL.

This clonotype was observed a handful of times. The V gene is TRBV7-9, the J gene TRBJ2-4; D uncertain. Germline CDR1 SEHNR, CDR2 FQNEAQ (reference sequence). The CDR3 length is 12 residues. Trimming removed 5 bases from V and 8 bases from J, with 10 bases in between. The CDR3 region is CASSPVGHIQYF. CDR3 nucleotide sequence: TGTGCCAGCAGCCCCGTAGGTCACATTCAGTACTTC. The full variable domain, completed using reference TRBV7-9 and TRBJ2-4, is DTGVSQNPRHKITKRGQNVTFRCDPISEHNRLYWYRQTLGQGPEFLTYFQNEAQLEKSRLLSDRFSAERPKGSFSTLEIQRTEQGDSAMYLCASSPVGHIQYFGAGTRLSVL.

This clonotype has more than one count but fewer than ten. V gene TRBV20-1 combines with J gene TRBJ2-3, with 10 nucleotides matching TRBD2. The V and J ends lost 1 base and 3 bases, in that order; junction bases with no gene match: 4. The CDR3 sequence is 15 residues long. CDR1 is DFQATT and CDR2 is SNEGSKA in the germline V gene (reference sequence). Written as DNA, the CDR3 is TGCAGTGCTAGAGTTGTACTAGCGGGAACAGATACGCAGTATTTT. Its protein product is CSARVVLAGTDTQYF.

This clonotype appeared a few times. The V gene is TRBV20-1, the J gene TRBJ1-1; possible D gene TRBD1, 5 bases. There are 14 residues in the CDR3. V shed 5 bases and J shed 6 bases, with 19 bases lying between them. Germline values: CDR1 DFQATT, CDR2 SNEGSKA (reference sequence). The CDR3 reads CSARAVGGRAEAFF. The CDR3 coding sequence is TGCAGTGCTCGGGCCGTTGGGGGGAGAGCTGAAGCTTTCTTT.

V is TRBV6-1 and J is TRBJ2-5; D is possibly TRBD1 (6 bases). Germline lookup yields CDR1 MNHNS and CDR2 SASEGT. The V and J ends lost 3 bases and 5 bases respectively, with 13 bases between them. The CDR3 covers 14 residues. The CDR3 sequence is CASSDYRVGETQYF. The DNA of the CDR3 is TGTGCCAGCAGTGACTACAGGGTGGGTGAGACCCAGTACTTC.

The chain uses TRBV5-3 and TRBJ2-7; 8 bases line up with TRBD1. TRBV5-3 counts as an open reading frame of uncertain function. This CDR3 has 15 amino acids. J gave up 4 bases and V 8 bases, and 14 bases lay outside the gene matches. The CDR3 spells CASSPRTGMQYEQYF. The CDR3 DNA reads TGTGCCAGCAGCCCCCGGACAGGGATGCAGTACGAGCAGTACTTC.

The CDR3 DNA reads as TGTGCCAGCAGGCCCGGGACAGGGCGCTACAATGAGCAGTTCTTC. The encoded protein is CASRPGTGRYNEQFF. V and J are TRBV12-3 or TRBV12-4 and TRBJ2-1, with TRBD1 identical over 9 bases. The trim removed 6 bases at V and 3 bases at J, leaving 6 bases unmatched. CDR3 length equals 15 residues.

This clonotype occurred a few times. V usage is TRBV20-1 and J usage is TRBJ2-5; 7 bases align to TRBD2. V was pared by 0 bases and J by 5 bases, with 3 bases of the junction left unmatched. The CDR3 is 13 residues long. The germline CDR1 and CDR2 sequences are DFQATT and SNEGSKA (reference sequence). This chain's CDR3 is CSAREIGRETQYF. CDR3 DNA: TGCAGTGCTAGAGAAATCGGGAGGGAGACCCAGTACTTC.

The chain recombines TRBV20-1 with TRBJ1-5, with D possibly TRBD1 on 5 matching bases. Germline-derived CDR1 and CDR2 are DFQATT and SNEGSKA (reference sequence). V was clipped by 3 bases and J by 7 bases, with 16 bases between them. The CDR3 totals 14 residues. CDR3 nucleotide sequence: TGCAGTGCTAGCTACGGGACTCCGGGGCAGCCCCAGCATTTT. This codes for CSASYGTPGQPQHF.

This clonotype has only a few counts. The V and J genes are TRBV18 and TRBJ1-1; 9 nucleotides agree with TRBD1. V gave up 6 bases and J gave up 0 bases; unmatched junction bases: 5. The CDR3 is 15 residues long. Germline V gives CDR1 KGHSH, CDR2 LQKENI. The CDR3 DNA reads as TGTGCCAGCTCCATACAGGGGGCATTGAACACTGAAGCTTTCTTT. Translated: CASSIQGALNTEAFF. Together with reference TRBV18 and TRBJ1-1, the CDR3 gives the full variable domain: NAGVMQNPRHLVRRRGQEARLRCSPMKGHSHVYWYRQLPEEGLKFMVYLQKENIIDESGMPKERFSAEFPKEGPSILRIQQVVRGDSAAYFCASSIQGALNTEAFFGQGTRLTVV.

This clonotype was observed a handful of times. The chain links TRBV6-1 to TRBJ1-2; D uncertain. V lost 7 bases and J lost 4, with 16 bases in between. This CDR3 is 14 amino acids long. Germline CDR1 MNHNS, CDR2 SASEGT. CDR3 in DNA: TGTGCCAGCACGCTGAGCGAAAACAGCTATGGCTACACCTTC. Translation gives CASTLSENSYGYTF.

This clonotype was counted only a few times. The V and J genes are TRBV6-1 and TRBJ2-1; TRBD2 agrees at 7 bases. Germline assignment: CDR1 MNHNS and CDR2 SASEGT. This CDR3 is 12 amino acids long. The V segment lost 6 bases and the J segment 8 bases; nucleotides outside the gene matches: 4. The CDR3 protein is CASRGGLHEQFF. The CDR3, as DNA: TGTGCCAGCAGGGGAGGGTTGCATGAGCAGTTCTTC.

This clonotype was seen a few times. V gene TRBV15 combines with J gene TRBJ2-3, with D tentatively TRBD1 or TRBD2 (6 bases each). V lost 0 bases, J lost 5 bases, and 33 bases lay in between. This CDR3 is 22 amino acids long. Germline lookup yields CDR1 LNHNV and CDR2 YYDKDF (reference sequence). CDR3 residues: CATSRDRGTHDPYPPVVDTQYF. DNA of the CDR3: TGTGCCACCAGCAGAGATCGCGGGACACATGATCCCTATCCCCCCGTTGTAGATACGCAGTATTTT.

The CDR3 spells CASSPPGRGTEAFF. In nucleotides, the CDR3 is TGTGCCAGCAGCCCCCCGGGCAGGGGCACTGAAGCTTTCTTT. This chain links TRBV28 with TRBJ1-1, with D possibly being TRBD1 (6 bases). V was clipped by 6 bases and J by 4 bases, with 15 bases between them. This CDR3 has 14 residues. From germline, CDR1 is MDHEN and CDR2 SYDVKM.

The chain combines TRBV28 with TRBJ2-5, with TRBD2 identical over 11 bases. CDR1 MDHEN and CDR2 SYDVKM come from the germline V gene. The CDR3 loop spans 14 amino acids. With V trimmed by 8 bases and J by 7 bases, 9 bases remained unmatched. CDR3 amino acids: CASSLAGGRRTQYF. As DNA, the CDR3 is TGTGCCAGCTCGCTAGCGGGAGGACGTAGGACCCAGTACTTC.

This clonotype was seen more than once but under ten times. The chain links TRBV6-1 to TRBJ1-2; D call uncertain. From germline, CDR1 is MNHNS and CDR2 SASEGT. Trimming removed 6 bases from V and 6 bases from J, with 26 bases in between. The length of the CDR3 is 17 residues. The CDR3 nucleotides read TGTGCCAGCAGCCCATACTTACCCCTCAGTCAGGTCAATGGCTACACCTTC. Protein sequence: CASSPYLPLSQVNGYTF.

This clonotype was counted a few times. This chain joins TRBV27 and TRBJ2-7, with TRBD2 as a possible D gene (5 bases). Germline CDR1 MNHEY, CDR2 SMNVEV (reference sequence). The CDR3 spans 14 residues. The V end was cut by 5 bases, the J end by 2 bases, with 13 bases between. The CDR3 spells CASSPADGTYEQYF. The CDR3 nucleotides read TGTGCCAGCAGTCCAGCGGATGGTACCTACGAGCAGTACTTC.

The chain carries TRBV28 and TRBJ1-2; 8 bases line up with TRBD1. Trimming removed 10 bases from V and 5 bases from J; junction bases left unmatched: 9. CDR1 is MDHEN, CDR2 SYDVKM, per germline. The CDR3 contains 13 residues. The CDR3: CATGQGSGYGYTF. CDR3 coding DNA: TGTGCCACCGGACAGGGCTCGGGTTATGGCTACACCTTC.

This clonotype turned up a few times. This chain joins TRBV5-4 and TRBJ2-7; tentatively, D is TRBD2 (6 bases). Germline CDR1 and CDR2: SGHNT and YYREEE (reference sequence). V was cut by 0 bases and J by 2 bases, with 12 bases left in between. This CDR3 is built from 15 residues. This CDR3 reads CASSLETGEAYEQYF. As DNA, the CDR3 is TGTGCCAGCAGCTTGGAGACGGGGGAAGCCTACGAGCAGTACTTC.

By its share, this clonotype is medium-sized. The chain has TRBV20-1 and TRBJ2-7; D is possibly TRBD1 or TRBD2 (5 bases each). Germline V lookup: CDR1 DFQATT, CDR2 SNEGSKA (reference sequence). The V and J ends lost 0 bases and 7 bases respectively, with 19 bases between them. CDR3 length: 15 amino acids. The CDR3 loop is CSARDISQGRGEQYF. CDR3 bases: TGCAGTGCTAGAGATATTAGCCAGGGTCGAGGGGAGCAGTACTTC.

V is TRBV29-1 and J is TRBJ2-1; TRBD2 aligns across 10 bases. There are 16 residues in the CDR3. The V segment lost 6 bases and the J segment 7 bases; nucleotides outside the gene matches: 15. Per the germline V gene, CDR1 is SQVTM and CDR2 is ANQGSEA. The CDR3 DNA reads as TGCAGCGTCCCCCCCGGAAGCGGGAGGGGGTCTAATGAGCAGTTCTTC. This sequence encodes CSVPPGSGRGSNEQFF.

The chain carries TRBV20-1 and TRBJ1-4, with D unclear. Germline CDR1 DFQATT, CDR2 SNEGSKA (reference sequence). This CDR3 is 11 amino acids long. The V end was cut by 3 bases, the J end by 7 bases, with 6 bases between. CDR3: CSASEAEKLFF. CDR3 nucleotides: TGCAGTGCTAGTGAGGCTGAAAAACTGTTTTTT.

The V gene is TRBV4-3, the J gene TRBJ2-7; D call uncertain. The CDR3 covers 16 residues. Between the trimmed V and J ends, which lost 1 base and 4 bases, there was a span of 17 bases. Germline CDR1 reads LGHNA; CDR2 reads YSLEER. The CDR3 protein is CASSQVASNYGYEQYF. The DNA of the CDR3 is TGCGCCAGCAGCCAAGTCGCCAGCAACTATGGATACGAGCAGTACTTC.

This clonotype turned up a few times. The rearrangement uses TRBV20-1 and TRBJ2-1, with D hard to call. V gave up 3 bases and J gave up 3 bases, with 6 bases separating them. Germline values: CDR1 DFQATT, CDR2 SNEGSKA (reference sequence). CDR3 length: 12 residues. Here the CDR3 DNA reads TGCAGTGCTAGGAAGGACTACAATGAGCAGTTCTTC. Translation gives CSARKDYNEQFF.

The chain recombines TRBV2 with TRBJ2-7; D is perhaps TRBD2 (6 bases). This CDR3 spans 10 amino acids. The ends were cut back, 7 bases at V and 5 bases at J, with 6 bases in the middle. The V gene's germline CDR1 is SNHLY and CDR2 FYNNEI. In DNA, the CDR3 is TGTGCCAGCAAGCGGGACGAGCAGTACTTC. It encodes CASKRDEQYF.

This clonotype qualifies as medium-sized (0.01 to 0.1%). This chain uses TRBV7-6 with TRBJ2-2; no clear D gene. Germline values: CDR1 SGHVS, CDR2 FNYEAQ. The CDR3 consists of 12 residues. The ends were cut back, 3 bases at V and 7 bases at J, with 6 bases in the middle. CDR3: CASSFGDGELFF. The CDR3 DNA is TGTGCCAGCAGCTTTGGTGACGGGGAGCTGTTTTTT.

This clonotype was seen a handful of times. V is TRBV20-1 and J is TRBJ2-7, with D unresolved. With 3 bases removed from V and 6 bases from J, the gap between germline ends came to 21 bases. Germline assignment: CDR1 DFQATT and CDR2 SNEGSKA (reference sequence). The CDR3 runs to 15 residues. In nucleotides, the CDR3 is TGCAGTGCTAGCCCCTTTAACCCACAGAGGAGCGAGCAGTACTTC. This translates into CSASPFNPQRSEQYF.

The gene calls are TRBV7-9 and TRBJ2-1; D remains ambiguous. The CDR3 runs to 20 residues. Germline V CDR1 and CDR2: SEHNR, FQNEAQ (reference sequence). V lost 1 base and J 0 bases, leaving 22 bases between the germline ends. CDR3 region: CASSLGAPGLVLSSYNEQFF. The CDR3 nucleotides are TGTGCCAGCAGCTTAGGGGCACCGGGCCTAGTCCTGAGCTCCTACAATGAGCAGTTCTTC. Full variable domain (remainder filled in from reference TRBV7-9 and TRBJ2-1): DTGVSQNPRHKITKRGQNVTFRCDPISEHNRLYWYRQTLGQGPEFLTYFQNEAQLEKSRLLSDRFSAERPKGSFSTLEIQRTEQGDSAMYLCASSLGAPGLVLSSYNEQFFGPGTRLTVL.